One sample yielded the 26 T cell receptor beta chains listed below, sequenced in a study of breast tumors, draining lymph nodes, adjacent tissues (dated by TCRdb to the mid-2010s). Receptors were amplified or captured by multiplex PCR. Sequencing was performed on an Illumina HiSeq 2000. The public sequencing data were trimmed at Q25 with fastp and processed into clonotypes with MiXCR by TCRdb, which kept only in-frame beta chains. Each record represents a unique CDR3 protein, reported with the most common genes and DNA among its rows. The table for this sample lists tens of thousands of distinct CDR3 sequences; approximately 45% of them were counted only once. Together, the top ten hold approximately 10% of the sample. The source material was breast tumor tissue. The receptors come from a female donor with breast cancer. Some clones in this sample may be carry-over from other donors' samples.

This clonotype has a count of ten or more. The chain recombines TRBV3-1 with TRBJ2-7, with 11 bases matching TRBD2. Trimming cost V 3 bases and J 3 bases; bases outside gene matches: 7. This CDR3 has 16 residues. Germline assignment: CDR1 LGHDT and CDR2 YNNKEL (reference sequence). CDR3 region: CASSQLSGRAVYEQYF. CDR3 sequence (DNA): TGTGCCAGCAGCCAGCTTAGCGGGAGGGCGGTCTACGAGCAGTACTTC.

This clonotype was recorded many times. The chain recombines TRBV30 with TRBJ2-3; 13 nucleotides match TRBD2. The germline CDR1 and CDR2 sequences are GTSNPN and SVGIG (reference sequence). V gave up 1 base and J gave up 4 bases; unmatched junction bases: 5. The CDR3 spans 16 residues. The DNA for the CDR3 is TGTGCCTGGAGTGCGGGACTAGCGGGAAGGGCAGATACGCAGTATTTT. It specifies CAWSAGLAGRADTQYF.

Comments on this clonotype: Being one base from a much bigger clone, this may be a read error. In DNA, the CDR3 is TGCAGTGCTAGAGGACTGAACACCGGGGCGCTGTTTTTT. As protein: CSARGLNTGALFF. The V gene is TRBV20-1, the J gene TRBJ2-2; possibly TRBD1 or TRBD2 for D (5 bases each). The germline V gene encodes CDR1 DFQATT and CDR2 SNEGSKA (reference sequence). This CDR3 has 13 residues.

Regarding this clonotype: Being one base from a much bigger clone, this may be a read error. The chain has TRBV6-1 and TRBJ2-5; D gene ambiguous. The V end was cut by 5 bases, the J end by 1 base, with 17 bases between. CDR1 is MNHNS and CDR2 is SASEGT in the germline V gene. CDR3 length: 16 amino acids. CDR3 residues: CASSQGSLALQETQYF. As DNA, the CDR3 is TGTGCCAGCAGTCAAGGCAGTCTCGCCCTCCAAGAGACCCAGTACTTC.

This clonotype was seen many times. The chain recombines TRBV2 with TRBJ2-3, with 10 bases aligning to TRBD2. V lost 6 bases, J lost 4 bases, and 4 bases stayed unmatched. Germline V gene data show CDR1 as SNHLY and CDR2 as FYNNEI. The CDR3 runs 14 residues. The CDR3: CASRGTSVADTQYF. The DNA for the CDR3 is TGTGCCAGCAGGGGGACTAGCGTTGCAGATACGCAGTATTTT.

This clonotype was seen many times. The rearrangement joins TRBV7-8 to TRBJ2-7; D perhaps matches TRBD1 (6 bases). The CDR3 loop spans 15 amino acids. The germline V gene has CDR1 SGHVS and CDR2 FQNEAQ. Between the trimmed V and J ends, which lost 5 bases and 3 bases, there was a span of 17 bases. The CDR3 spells CASSTLTGFNYEQYF. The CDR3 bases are TGTGCCAGCAGCACACTCACAGGGTTCAACTACGAGCAGTACTTC. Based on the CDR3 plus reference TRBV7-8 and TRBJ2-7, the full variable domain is GAGVSQSPRYKVAKRGQDVALRCDPISGHVSLFWYQQALGQGPEFLTYFQNEAQLDKSGLPSDRFFAERPEGSVSTLKIQRTQQEDSAVYLCASSTLTGFNYEQYFGPGTRLTVT.

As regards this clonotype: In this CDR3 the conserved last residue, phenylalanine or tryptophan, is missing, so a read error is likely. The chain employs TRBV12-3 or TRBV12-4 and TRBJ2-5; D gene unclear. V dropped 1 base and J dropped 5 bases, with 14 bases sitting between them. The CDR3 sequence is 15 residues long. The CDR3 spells CASSLGNSRQETQYY. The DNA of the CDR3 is TGTGCCAGCAGTTTAGGGAACTCTCGTCAGGAGACCCAGTACTAC.

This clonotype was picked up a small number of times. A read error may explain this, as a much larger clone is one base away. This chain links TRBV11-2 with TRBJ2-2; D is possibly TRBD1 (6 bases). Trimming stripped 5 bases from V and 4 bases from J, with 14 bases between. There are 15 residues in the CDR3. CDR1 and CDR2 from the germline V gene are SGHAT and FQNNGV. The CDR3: CASSPTGMTTGELFF. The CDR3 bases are TGTGCCAGCAGCCCCACAGGGATGACCACCGGGGAGCTGTTTTTT.

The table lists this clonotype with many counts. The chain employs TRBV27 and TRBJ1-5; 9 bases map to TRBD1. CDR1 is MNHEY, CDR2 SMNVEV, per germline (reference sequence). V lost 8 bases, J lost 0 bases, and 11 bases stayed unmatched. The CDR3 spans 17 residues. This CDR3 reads CASSPGQGTFSNQPQHF. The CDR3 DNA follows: TGTGCCAGCTCTCCGGGACAGGGAACTTTTAGCAATCAGCCCCAGCATTTT.

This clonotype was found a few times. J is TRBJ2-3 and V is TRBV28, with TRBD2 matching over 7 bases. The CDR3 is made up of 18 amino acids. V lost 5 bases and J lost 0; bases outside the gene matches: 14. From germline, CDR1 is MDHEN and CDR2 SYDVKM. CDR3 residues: CASSPRLTSELSTDTQYF. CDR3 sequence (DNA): TGTGCCAGCAGTCCCCGACTAACTAGCGAGTTAAGCACAGATACGCAGTATTTT.

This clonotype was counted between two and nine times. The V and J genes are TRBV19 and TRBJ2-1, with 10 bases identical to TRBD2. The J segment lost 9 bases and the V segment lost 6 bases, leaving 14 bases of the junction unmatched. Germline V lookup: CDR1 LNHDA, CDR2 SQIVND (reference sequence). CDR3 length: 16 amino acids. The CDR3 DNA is TGTGCCAGTAGGAAAGCGGGAGGGTTTTTGCGCGGTGAGCAGTTCTTC. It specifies CASRKAGGFLRGEQFF. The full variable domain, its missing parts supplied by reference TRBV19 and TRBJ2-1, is DGGITQSPKYLFRKEGQNVTLSCEQNLNHDAMYWYRQDPGQGLRLIYYSQIVNDFQKGDIAEGYSVSREKKESFPLTVTSAQKNPTAFYLCASRKAGGFLRGEQFFGPGTRLTVL.

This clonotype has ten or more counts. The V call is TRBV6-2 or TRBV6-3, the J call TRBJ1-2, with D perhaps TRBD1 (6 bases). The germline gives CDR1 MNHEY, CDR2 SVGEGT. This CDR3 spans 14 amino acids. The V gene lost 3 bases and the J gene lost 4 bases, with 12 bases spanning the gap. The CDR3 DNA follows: TGTGCCAGCAGTTATTCCGACAGGCCCTATGGCTACACCTTC. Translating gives CASSYSDRPYGYTF.

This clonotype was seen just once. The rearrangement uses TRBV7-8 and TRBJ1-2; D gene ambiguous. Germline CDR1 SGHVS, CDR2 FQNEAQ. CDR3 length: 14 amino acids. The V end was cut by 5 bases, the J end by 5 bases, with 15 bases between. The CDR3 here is CASSQWATLYGYTF. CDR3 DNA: TGTGCCAGCAGCCAGTGGGCGACCCTTTATGGCTACACCTTC.

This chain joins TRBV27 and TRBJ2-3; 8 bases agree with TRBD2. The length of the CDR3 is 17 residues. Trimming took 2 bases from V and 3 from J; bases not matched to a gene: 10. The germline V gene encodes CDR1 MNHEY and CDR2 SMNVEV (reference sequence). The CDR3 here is CASSLELSGRFTDTQYF. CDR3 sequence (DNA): TGTGCCAGCAGTTTAGAACTCAGCGGGAGATTTACAGATACGCAGTATTTT.

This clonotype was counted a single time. CDR3 protein: CASSFGGANSYNEQFF. Here the CDR3 DNA reads TGTGCCAGCAGTTTCGGGGGCGCCAATTCCTACAATGAGCAGTTCTTC. J is TRBJ2-1 and V is TRBV12-3 or TRBV12-4; D tentatively reads TRBD1 or TRBD2 (6 bases each). V was clipped by 3 bases and J by 1 base, with 13 bases between them. The CDR3 totals 16 residues.

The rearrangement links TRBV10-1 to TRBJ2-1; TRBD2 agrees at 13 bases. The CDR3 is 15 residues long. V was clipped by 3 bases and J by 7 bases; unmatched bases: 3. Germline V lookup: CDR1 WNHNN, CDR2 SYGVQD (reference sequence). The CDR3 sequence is CASSDGTSGKNEQFF. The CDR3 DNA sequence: TGCGCCAGCAGTGACGGGACTAGCGGGAAAAATGAGCAGTTCTTC.

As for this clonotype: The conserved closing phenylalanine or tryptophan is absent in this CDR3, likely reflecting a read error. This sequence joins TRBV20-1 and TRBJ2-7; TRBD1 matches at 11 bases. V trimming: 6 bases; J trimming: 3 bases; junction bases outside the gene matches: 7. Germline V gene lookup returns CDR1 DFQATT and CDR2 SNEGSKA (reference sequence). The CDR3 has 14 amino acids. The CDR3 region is CSARTGTGGYEQYL. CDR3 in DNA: TGCAGTGCCAGGACCGGGACAGGGGGCTACGAGCAGTACTTA.

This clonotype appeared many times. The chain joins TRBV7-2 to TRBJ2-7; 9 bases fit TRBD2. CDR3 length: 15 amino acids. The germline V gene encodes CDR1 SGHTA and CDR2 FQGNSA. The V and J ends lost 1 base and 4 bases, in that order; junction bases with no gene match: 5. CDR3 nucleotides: TGTGCCAGCAGCTTAGATGCTAGCGGGGCGTACGAGCAGTACTTC. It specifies CASSLDASGAYEQYF.

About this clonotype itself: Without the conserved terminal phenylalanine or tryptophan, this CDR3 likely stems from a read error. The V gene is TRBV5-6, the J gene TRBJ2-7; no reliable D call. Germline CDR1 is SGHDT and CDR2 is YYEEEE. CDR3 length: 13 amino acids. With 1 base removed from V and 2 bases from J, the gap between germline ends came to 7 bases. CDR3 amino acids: CASSLLDAYEQYL. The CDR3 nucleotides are TGTGCCAGCAGCTTGCTGGACGCCTACGAGCAGTACCTC.

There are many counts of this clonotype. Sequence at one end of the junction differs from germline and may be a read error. CDR3 DNA sequence: TGTGCCAGCAGTTTAGACGGGCGGGAGGGCTACCATGAGCAGTTCTTC. Protein product: CASSLDGREGYHEQFF. This chain joins TRBV12-3 or TRBV12-4 and TRBJ2-1; 9 nucleotides agree with TRBD2. The CDR3 sequence is 16 residues long.

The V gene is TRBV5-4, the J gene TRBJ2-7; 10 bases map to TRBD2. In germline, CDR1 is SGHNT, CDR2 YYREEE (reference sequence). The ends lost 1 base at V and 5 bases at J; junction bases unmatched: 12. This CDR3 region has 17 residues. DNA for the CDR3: TGTGCCAGCAGCTTGTTAATTCCTAGCGGGAGCGTCCACGAGCAGTACTTC. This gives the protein CASSLLIPSGSVHEQYF.

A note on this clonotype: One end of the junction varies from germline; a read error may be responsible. CDR3 in amino acids: CASSHRGPGQGSYERYF. CDR3 sequence (DNA): TGTGCCAGCAGTCACCGCGGGCCGGGACAGGGGTCCTACGAGCGGTACTTC. The chain employs TRBV6-2 or TRBV6-3 and TRBJ2-7; TRBD1 matches at 10 bases. This CDR3 comprises 17 residues. Germline V gene data show CDR1 as MNHEY and CDR2 as SVGEGT.

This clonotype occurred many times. Written as DNA, the CDR3 is TGCAGTGCTACGGACGCTTTGACTGGAAACACCATATATTTT. Protein: CSATDALTGNTIYF. The rearrangement links TRBV20-1 to TRBJ1-3; D remains unclear. The CDR3 is made up of 14 amino acids. V shed 4 bases and J shed 2 bases, with 12 bases lying between them. Germline-derived CDR1 and CDR2 are DFQATT and SNEGSKA (reference sequence).

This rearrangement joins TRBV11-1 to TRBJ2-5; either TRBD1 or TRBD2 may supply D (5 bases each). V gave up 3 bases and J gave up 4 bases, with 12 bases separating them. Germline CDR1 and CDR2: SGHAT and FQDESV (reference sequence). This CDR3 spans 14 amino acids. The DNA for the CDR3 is TGTGCCAGCAGCTTCGGGGCCACCTTAGAGACCCAGTACTTC. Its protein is CASSFGATLETQYF. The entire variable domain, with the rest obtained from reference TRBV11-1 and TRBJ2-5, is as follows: EAEVAQSPRYKITEKSQAVAFWCDPISGHATLYWYRQILGQGPELLVQFQDESVVDDSQLPKDRFSAERLKGVDSTLKIQPAELGDSAMYLCASSFGATLETQYFGPGTRLLVL.

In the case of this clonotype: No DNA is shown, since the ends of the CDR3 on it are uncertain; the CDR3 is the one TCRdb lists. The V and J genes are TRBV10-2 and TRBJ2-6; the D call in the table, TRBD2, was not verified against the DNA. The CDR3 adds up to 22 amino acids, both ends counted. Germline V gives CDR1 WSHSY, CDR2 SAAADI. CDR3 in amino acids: CAISGLAANEQFFGRGANVLTF.

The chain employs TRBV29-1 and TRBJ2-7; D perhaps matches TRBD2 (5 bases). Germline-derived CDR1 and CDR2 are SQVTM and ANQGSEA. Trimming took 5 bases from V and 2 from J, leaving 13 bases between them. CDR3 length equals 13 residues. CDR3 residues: CSVTSSPPYEQYF. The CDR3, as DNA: TGCAGCGTTACTAGTAGTCCTCCCTACGAGCAGTACTTC.